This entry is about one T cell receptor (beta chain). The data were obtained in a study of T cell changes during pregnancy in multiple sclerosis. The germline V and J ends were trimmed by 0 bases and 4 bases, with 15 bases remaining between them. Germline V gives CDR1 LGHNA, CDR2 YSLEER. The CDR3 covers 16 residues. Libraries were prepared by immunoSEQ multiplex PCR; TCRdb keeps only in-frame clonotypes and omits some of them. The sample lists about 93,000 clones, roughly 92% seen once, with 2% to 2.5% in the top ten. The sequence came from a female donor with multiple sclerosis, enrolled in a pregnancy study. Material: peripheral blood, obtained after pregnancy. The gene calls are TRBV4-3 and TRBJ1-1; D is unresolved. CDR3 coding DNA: TGCGCCAGCAGCCAAGATCCGACCCCGCGGGGCACTGAAGCTTTCTTT. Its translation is CASSQDPTPRGTEAFF.